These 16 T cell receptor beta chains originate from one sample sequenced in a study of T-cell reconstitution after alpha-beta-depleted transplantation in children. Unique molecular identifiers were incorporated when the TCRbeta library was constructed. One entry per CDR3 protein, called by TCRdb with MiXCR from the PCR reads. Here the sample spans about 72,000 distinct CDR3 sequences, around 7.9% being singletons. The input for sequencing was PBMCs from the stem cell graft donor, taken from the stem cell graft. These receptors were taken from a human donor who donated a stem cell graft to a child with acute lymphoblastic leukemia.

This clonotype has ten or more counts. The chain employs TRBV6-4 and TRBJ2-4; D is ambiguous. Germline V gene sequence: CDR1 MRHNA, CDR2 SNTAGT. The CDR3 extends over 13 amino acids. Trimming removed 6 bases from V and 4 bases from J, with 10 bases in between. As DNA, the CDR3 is TGTGCCAGCAGCCCGGACGGGAAAAACATTCAGTACTTC. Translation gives CASSPDGKNIQYF.

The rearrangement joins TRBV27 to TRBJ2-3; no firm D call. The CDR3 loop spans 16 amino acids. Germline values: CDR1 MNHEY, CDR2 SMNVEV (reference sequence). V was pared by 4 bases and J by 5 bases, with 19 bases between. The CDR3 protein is CASSSRKIAWLDTQYF. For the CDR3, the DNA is TGTGCCAGCAGTTCGAGAAAAATAGCTTGGTTAGATACGCAGTATTTT.

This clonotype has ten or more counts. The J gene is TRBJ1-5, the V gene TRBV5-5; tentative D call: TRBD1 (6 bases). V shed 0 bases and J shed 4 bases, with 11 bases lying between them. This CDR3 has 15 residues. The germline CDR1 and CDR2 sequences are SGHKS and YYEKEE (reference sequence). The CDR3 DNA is TGTGCCAGCAGCTTGGGGACAGCCGCAAATCAGCCCCAGCATTTT. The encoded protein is CASSLGTAANQPQHF. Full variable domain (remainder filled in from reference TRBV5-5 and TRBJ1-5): DAGVTQSPTHLIKTRGQQVTLRCSPISGHKSVSWYQQVLGQGPQFIFQYYEKEERGRGNFPDRFSARQFPNYSSELNVNALLLGDSALYLCASSLGTAANQPQHFGDGTRLSIL.

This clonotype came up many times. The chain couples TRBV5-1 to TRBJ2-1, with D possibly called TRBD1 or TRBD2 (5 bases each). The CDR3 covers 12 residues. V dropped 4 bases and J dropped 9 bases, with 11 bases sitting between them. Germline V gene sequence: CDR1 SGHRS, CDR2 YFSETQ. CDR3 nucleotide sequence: TGCGCCAGCAGCCCTCCCGGGACTGAGCAGTTCTTC. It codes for CASSPPGTEQFF.

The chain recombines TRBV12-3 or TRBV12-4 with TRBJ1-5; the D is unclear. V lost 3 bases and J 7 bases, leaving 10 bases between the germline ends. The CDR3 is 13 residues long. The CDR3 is CASSFSVGQPQHF. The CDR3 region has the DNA TGTGCCAGCAGTTTCTCCGTCGGACAGCCCCAGCATTTT.

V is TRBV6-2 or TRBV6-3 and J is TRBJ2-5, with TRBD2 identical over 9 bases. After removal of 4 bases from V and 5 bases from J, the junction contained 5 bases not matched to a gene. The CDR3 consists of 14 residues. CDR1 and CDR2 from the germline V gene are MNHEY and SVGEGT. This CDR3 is CASSSGSGGETQYF. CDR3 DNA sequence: TGTGCCAGCAGTTCCGGGAGCGGGGGGGAGACCCAGTACTTC.

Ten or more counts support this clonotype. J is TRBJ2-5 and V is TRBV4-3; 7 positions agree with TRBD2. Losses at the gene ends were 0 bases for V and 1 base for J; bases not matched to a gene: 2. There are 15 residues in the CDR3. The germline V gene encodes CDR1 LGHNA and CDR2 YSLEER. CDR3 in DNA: TGCGCCAGCAGCCAAGATTGGGGGGGCCAAGAGACCCAGTACTTC. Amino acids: CASSQDWGGQETQYF.

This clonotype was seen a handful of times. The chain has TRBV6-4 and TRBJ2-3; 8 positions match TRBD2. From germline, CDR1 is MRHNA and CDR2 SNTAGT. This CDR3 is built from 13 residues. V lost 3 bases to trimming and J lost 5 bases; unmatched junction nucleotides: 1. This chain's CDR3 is CASSELAEDTQYF. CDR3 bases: TGTGCCAGCAGTGAACTAGCGGAAGATACGCAGTATTTT.

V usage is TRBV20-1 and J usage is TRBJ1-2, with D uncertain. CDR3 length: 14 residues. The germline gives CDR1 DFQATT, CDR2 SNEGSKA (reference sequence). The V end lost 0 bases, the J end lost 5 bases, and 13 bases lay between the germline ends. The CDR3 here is CSARDPVMGYGYTF. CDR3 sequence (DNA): TGCAGTGCTAGAGATCCGGTAATGGGATATGGCTACACCTTC.

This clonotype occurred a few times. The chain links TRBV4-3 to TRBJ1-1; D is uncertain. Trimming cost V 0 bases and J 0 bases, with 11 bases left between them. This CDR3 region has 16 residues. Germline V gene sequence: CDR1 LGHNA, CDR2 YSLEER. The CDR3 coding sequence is TGCGCCAGCAGCCAAGATATTGGGTGGATGAACACTGAAGCTTTCTTT. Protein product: CASSQDIGWMNTEAFF.

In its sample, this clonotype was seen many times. The CDR3 protein is CSAAQGTSNQPQHF. In DNA, the CDR3 is TGCAGTGCAGCTCAGGGGACTAGCAATCAGCCCCAGCATTTT. J is TRBJ1-5 and V is TRBV20-1, with D perhaps matching TRBD1 (6 bases). V was clipped by 6 bases and J by 0 bases, with 12 bases between them. Per the germline V gene, CDR1 is DFQATT and CDR2 is SNEGSKA (reference sequence). This CDR3 spans 14 amino acids.

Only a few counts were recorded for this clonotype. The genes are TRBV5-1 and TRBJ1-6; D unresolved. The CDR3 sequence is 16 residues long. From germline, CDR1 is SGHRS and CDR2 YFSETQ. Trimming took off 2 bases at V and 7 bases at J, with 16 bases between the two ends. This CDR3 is CASSLSLGPLNSPLHF. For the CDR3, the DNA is TGCGCCAGCAGCTTATCCCTTGGACCGCTGAATTCACCCCTCCACTTT. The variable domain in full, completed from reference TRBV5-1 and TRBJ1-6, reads KAGVTQTPRYLIKTRGQQVTLSCSPISGHRSVSWYQQTPGQGLQFLFEYFSETQRNKGNFPGRFSGRQFSNSRSEMNVSTLELGDSALYLCASSLSLGPLNSPLHFGNGTRLTVT.

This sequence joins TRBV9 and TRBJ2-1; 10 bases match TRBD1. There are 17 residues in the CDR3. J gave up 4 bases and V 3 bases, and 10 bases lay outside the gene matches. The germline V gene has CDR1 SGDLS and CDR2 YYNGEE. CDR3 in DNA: TGTGCCAGCAGCGCCACCTTTGGGGACAGGGGTTACAATGAGCAGTTCTTC. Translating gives CASSATFGDRGYNEQFF. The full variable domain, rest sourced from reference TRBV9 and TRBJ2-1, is DSGVTQTPKHLITATGQRVTLRCSPRSGDLSVYWYQQSLDQGLQFLIQYYNGEERAKGNILERFSAQQFPDLHSELNLSSLELGDSALYFCASSATFGDRGYNEQFFGPGTRLTVL.

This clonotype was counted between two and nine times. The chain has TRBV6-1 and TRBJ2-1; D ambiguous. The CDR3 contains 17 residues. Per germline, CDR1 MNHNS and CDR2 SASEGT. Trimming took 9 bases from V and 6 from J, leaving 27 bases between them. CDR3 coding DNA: TGTGCCAGTACTGAACCCATTTACCCAAACTATCTCAATGAGCAGTTCTTC. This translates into CASTEPIYPNYLNEQFF.

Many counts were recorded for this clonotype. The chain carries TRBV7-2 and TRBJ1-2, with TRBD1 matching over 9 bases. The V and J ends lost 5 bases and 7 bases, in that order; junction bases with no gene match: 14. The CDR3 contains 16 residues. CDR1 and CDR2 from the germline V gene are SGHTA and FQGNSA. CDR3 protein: CASSITGTGSAPGYTF. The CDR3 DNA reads TGTGCCAGCAGCATCACCGGGACAGGGAGCGCCCCTGGCTACACCTTC.

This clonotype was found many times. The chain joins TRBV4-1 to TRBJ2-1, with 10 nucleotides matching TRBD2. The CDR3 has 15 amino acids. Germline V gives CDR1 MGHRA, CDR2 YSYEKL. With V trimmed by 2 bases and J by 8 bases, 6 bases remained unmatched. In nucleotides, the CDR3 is TGCGCCAGCAGCCAATCTAGCGGGGGTCTTTATGAGCAGTTCTTC. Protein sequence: CASSQSSGGLYEQFF.